Following are 11 T cell receptor beta chains from one sample sequenced in a study of T cells expressing NK-cell markers. TCRdb reprocessed the 5' RACE reads and reports one entry per CDR3 protein, with no DNA. This sample contains 500,000 or so distinct CDR3 sequences. Material: blood T cells: a sorted CD56 or NKG2C T cell subset, CD4+ or CD8+ T cells, or bulk PBMC T cells (not recorded which). The origin of the receptors is a man aged 18 to 35 in good health.

The chain is built from TRBV29-1 and TRBJ2-7; TCRdb's D gene call, TRBD1, goes unchecked for lack of DNA. Germline assignment: CDR1 SQVTM and CDR2 ANQGSEA. This CDR3 contains 11 residues. The CDR3 sequence: CSVGGQGEQYF.

V usage is TRBV4-1 and J usage is TRBJ2-1; TCRdb designates TRBD2, a call that cannot be tested without DNA. CDR1 is MGHRA, CDR2 YSYEKL, per germline. The length of the CDR3 is 18 residues. The chain's CDR3 is CASSQVEGGVAGVNEQFF.

V gene TRBV15 combines with J gene TRBJ1-3; TCRdb designates TRBD1, a call that cannot be tested without DNA. Germline V lookup: CDR1 LNHNV, CDR2 YYDKDF (reference sequence). CDR3 length equals 17 residues. The CDR3 sequence: CATSPGTLGHSGNTIYF.

CDR3 sequence: CSARTPQGTGELFF. The chain couples TRBV20-1 to TRBJ2-2; TCRdb outputs TRBD2, but without DNA this stays unchecked. CDR1 and CDR2 (germline): DFQATT, SNEGSKA (reference sequence). The CDR3 extends over 14 amino acids.

This chain joins TRBV7-2 and TRBJ2-7; the D call of TRBD2 rests on TCRdb alone, since no DNA is present to check it. Germline-derived CDR1 and CDR2 are SGHTA and FQGNSA. CDR3 length: 13 amino acids. The CDR3 here is CATLAGGTYEQYF.

V and J are TRBV28 and TRBJ1-5; the D gene TCRdb calls, TRBD1, cannot be checked with no DNA. The germline V gene has CDR1 MDHEN and CDR2 SYDVKM. CDR3 length: 13 amino acids. CDR3 residues: CASRRTPTPAQHF.

This CDR3 is CASKEQGYQETQYF. The chain links TRBV28 to TRBJ2-5; TCRdb's D gene call, TRBD1, goes unchecked for lack of DNA. This CDR3 is 14 amino acids long. Germline lookup yields CDR1 MDHEN and CDR2 SYDVKM.

The chain carries TRBV28 and TRBJ1-1. The germline CDR1 and CDR2 sequences are MDHEN and SYDVKM. This CDR3 has 14 residues. The CDR3 is CASTLRFGSGEAFF.

The V gene is TRBV4-3, the J gene TRBJ2-3; TCRdb lists TRBD1, though no DNA is available to test this call. The CDR3 length is 16 residues. Per the germline V gene, CDR1 is LGHNA and CDR2 is YSLEER. CDR3 amino acids: CASSQGWTGGGDTQYF.

This chain connects TRBV12-3 or TRBV12-4 to TRBJ2-5; no DNA is available, so the TRBD2 call from TCRdb remains unchecked. The CDR3 spans 14 residues. This chain's CDR3 is CASSPGTQGETQYF.

The chain combines TRBV7-2 with TRBJ1-1; TCRdb designates TRBD1, a call that cannot be tested without DNA. Per the germline V gene, CDR1 is SGHTA and CDR2 is FQGNSA. The CDR3 contains 13 residues. CDR3 in amino acids: CASSTRTGGLAFF.